This T cell receptor (beta chain) was identified during a study of metastatic and nonmetastatic thyroid tumors. The germline V and J ends were trimmed by 7 bases and 4 bases, with 16 bases remaining between them. This CDR3 contains 14 residues. Each patient went into thyroid surgery without having received any treatment. This clone was picked up a small number of times. No conserved phenylalanine or tryptophan is present at the end of the CDR3, so a read error is the likely explanation. With MiXCR, TCRdb called clones anew from the PCR reads. The profile shows about 33,000 clones, roughly a sixth of them singletons.

The J gene is TRBJ1-2, the V gene TRBV12-3 or TRBV12-4; TRBD1 is a possible D gene (5 bases). The specimen was blood. The receptor comes from a male donor with papillary thyroid cancer or a benign thyroid nodule (not recorded which). Some clones in this sample may be carry-over from other donors' samples. As DNA, the CDR3 is TGTGCCAGCAACTCTGTAGGGGCCCGCTATGGCTACACCATC. Its translation: CASNSVGARYGYTI.